This TCR beta chain was observed in a study of cytomegalovirus exposure and HLA in healthy donors. The length of the CDR3 is 13 residues. Overall study results and limits: A prior analysis recorded that most TCR beta V segments were productive about 90% or about 30% of the time. Upon later analysis, HLA-associated TCR beta chains proved more clonally expanded than other, equally common chains.

On this clone: The antigen remains unidentified.

The PCR made use of 60 Vbeta and 13 Jbeta primers. As handled by the study authors: Roughly 10 million shared chains were among the 80 million or so unique TCR beta chains that a later analysis counted. Generated by immunoSEQ multiplex PCR, the TCRdb table keeps only in-frame clones and is missing some. The V and J calls and the clone size are those of that table, but D and trimming were determined from the DNA. The sample includes 65,000 to 75,000 clones, approximately 71% of them seen just once. The chain employs TRBV21-1 and TRBJ1-5. TRBV21-1 counts as a pseudogene. Material for sequencing was PBMCs. The TCR was taken from a woman aged 25 to 39 in good health and CMV-seronegative. CDR3 loop: CASSNGEEQPQHF. The DNA for the CDR3 is TGTGCCAGCAGCAACGGGGAAGAGCAGCCCCAGCATTTT.